One and the same sample provided the 20 T cell receptor beta chains below, sequenced in a study of glioma-infiltrating T cells. Amplification of TCR alpha and beta CDR3 regions from RNA used iRepertoire nested multiplex PCR. TCRdb called the multiplex PCR reads again in MiXCR, with one record for every CDR3 protein. The sample records more than 350,000 distinct CDR3 sequences, more than 35% being singletons. Material for sequencing was glioma tissue, nonneoplastic brain tissue, or PBMCs (not recorded which). The source is a human donor with low-grade glioma or glioblastoma, undergoing nonglioma brain surgery, or in good health (not recorded which).

The table lists this clonotype with many counts. In nucleotides, the CDR3 is TGCAGGGACTCCTCGCGTAATACGCAGTATTTT. Its translation: CRDSSRNTQYF. This rearrangement joins TRBV20-1 to TRBJ2-3; D is possibly TRBD2 (5 bases). The CDR3 totals 11 residues. Germline lookup yields CDR1 DFQATT and CDR2 SNEGSKA (reference sequence).

As for this clonotype: A clone one base away is much larger, so this may be a read error. This chain joins TRBV20-1 and TRBJ2-7; TRBD1 is a possible D gene (6 bases). In germline, CDR1 is DFQATT, CDR2 SNEGSKA (reference sequence). The CDR3 runs 12 residues. V gave up 8 bases and J gave up 8 bases, with 19 bases separating them. The CDR3 nucleotides are TGCAGTTTGGACAGACTTGGGTACAAGCAGTACTTC. Protein product: CSLDRLGYKQYF.

The chain joins TRBV7-2 to TRBJ1-2, with 9 bases matching TRBD1. Trimming at V came to 5 bases and at J to 4 bases, leaving 8 bases not matched to a gene. Germline V gives CDR1 SGHTA, CDR2 FQGNSA. This CDR3 is 15 amino acids long. CDR3 sequence (DNA): TGTGCCAGCAGCATCACCGGGACAGGGCTCTATGGCTACACCTTC. It is translated as CASSITGTGLYGYTF.

This chain joins TRBV4-2 and TRBJ2-1; 8 bases line up with TRBD2. V was pared by 0 bases and J by 6 bases, with 4 bases of the junction left unmatched. Germline CDR1 and CDR2: LGHNA and YNFKEQ. The CDR3 consists of 15 residues. The CDR3 spells CASSQDQGTSNEQFF. CDR3 bases: TGTGCCAGCAGCCAAGATCAGGGGACTAGCAATGAGCAGTTCTTC.

Comments on this clonotype: This may stem from a read error, because a much larger clone lies one nucleotide away. The CDR3, as DNA: TGTGCCAGCAGTAAAACGACAGGGCCGACGGAGGTGTTTTTT. Amino acids: CASSKTTGPTEVFF. The genes are TRBV27 and TRBJ2-2; 7 bases are shared with TRBD1. The CDR3 loop spans 14 amino acids. Germline V gene sequence: CDR1 MNHEY, CDR2 SMNVEV (reference sequence).

This clonotype was seen more than once but under ten times. V gene TRBV6-1 combines with J gene TRBJ2-3, with TRBD1 identical over 9 bases. Looked up from germline, CDR1 is MNHNS and CDR2 is SASEGT. This CDR3 has 16 residues. Losses at the gene ends were 8 bases for V and 0 bases for J; bases not matched to a gene: 9. The CDR3 DNA reads TGTGCCAGCTTACCGGGACAGGGCCTTAGCACAGATACGCAGTATTTT. This translates into CASLPGQGLSTDTQYF.

For this clonotype: The junction does not match germline at one end; this may be a read error. The chain carries TRBV4-2 and TRBJ2-7; D remains unclear. CDR1 LGHNA and CDR2 YNFKEQ come from the germline V gene. This CDR3 has 14 residues. The CDR3 sequence is CASSQQRISYERYF. As DNA, the CDR3 is TGTGCCAGCAGCCAACAACGGATCTCCTACGAGCGGTACTTC.

DNA of the CDR3: TGTGCCAGCAGCGAGCCGTCCAGGCAGCCCCTTCGCACAGATACGCAGTATTTT. Amino acids: CASSEPSRQPLRTDTQYF. The chain combines TRBV13 with TRBJ2-3; D is unclear. V lost 5 bases and J 1 base, leaving 22 bases between the germline ends. The germline gives CDR1 PRHDT, CDR2 FYEKMQ (reference sequence). The CDR3 has 18 amino acids.

This clonotype was seen ten or more times. The rearrangement links TRBV28 to TRBJ2-7; weak D call: TRBD1 (6 bases). V lost 6 bases to trimming and J lost 0 bases, with 12 bases between them. This CDR3 has 14 amino acids. Per germline, CDR1 MDHEN and CDR2 SYDVKM. The CDR3 DNA follows: TGTGCCAGCAGGACAGGTTCTAGCTCCTACGAGCAGTACTTC. It yields the protein CASRTGSSSYEQYF. Full variable domain (rest looked up from reference TRBV28 and TRBJ2-7): DVKVTQSSRYLVKRTGEKVFLECVQDMDHENMFWYRQDPGLGLRLIYFSYDVKMKEKGDIPEGYSVSREKKERFSLILESASTNQTSMYLCASRTGSSSYEQYFGPGTRLTVT.

The rearrangement uses TRBV27 and TRBJ2-2; 8 bases line up with TRBD2. Germline V gives CDR1 MNHEY, CDR2 SMNVEV (reference sequence). The CDR3 contains 20 residues. J gave up 4 bases and V 2 bases, and 18 bases lay outside the gene matches. The CDR3, as DNA: TGTGCCAGCAGTTTAGGAGCTAGCGGGCCCCTAGGAGGGGGCACCGGGGAGCTGTTTTTT. Translated, it gives CASSLGASGPLGGGTGELFF.

J is TRBJ2-7 and V is TRBV24-1; 11 bases map to TRBD1. This CDR3 is 15 amino acids long. Germline V gives CDR1 KGHDR, CDR2 SFDVKD. The ends lost 3 bases at V and 2 bases at J; junction bases unmatched: 2. Here the CDR3 reads CATSDGQGATYEQYF. For the CDR3, the DNA is TGTGCCACCAGTGATGGACAGGGGGCGACCTACGAGCAGTACTTC.

The sample holds a few counts of this clonotype. The chain links TRBV2 to TRBJ2-3; unclear D gene. The V and J ends lost 4 bases and 0 bases respectively, with 8 bases between them. The CDR3 spans 14 residues. Germline-derived CDR1 and CDR2 are SNHLY and FYNNEI. The CDR3: CASSVAKSTDTQYF. DNA of the CDR3: TGTGCCAGCAGTGTGGCTAAGAGCACAGATACGCAGTATTTT.

A word on this clonotype: This may arise from a read error, as a much more abundant clone is one base away. The chain joins TRBV6-5 to TRBJ1-1, with a weak D call TRBD1 (5 bases). The CDR3 has 13 residues. Germline assignment: CDR1 MNHEY and CDR2 SVGAGI. Trimming removed 9 bases at V and 1 base at J, with 12 bases between. In DNA form, the CDR3 reads TGTGCCAGGAGTCCCGGGACGAACACTGAAGCTTTCTTT. Amino acids: CARSPGTNTEAFF.

This clonotype was observed many times. The chain links TRBV6-1 to TRBJ2-7; either TRBD1 or TRBD2 may fit D (5 bases each). Deletions cut 3 bases from V and 3 bases from J, with 15 bases between. The CDR3 extends over 15 amino acids. CDR1 and CDR2 from the germline V gene are MNHNS and SASEGT. DNA for the CDR3: TGTGCCAGCAGTGATAATCCCGGGGCCGACTACGAGCAGTACTTC. This codes for CASSDNPGADYEQYF.

The gene calls are TRBV27 and TRBJ2-1, with TRBD1 identical over 8 bases. Germline V lookup: CDR1 MNHEY, CDR2 SMNVEV (reference sequence). The CDR3 is 13 amino acids. The V and J ends lost 0 bases and 14 bases, in that order; junction bases with no gene match: 6. CDR3 sequence reads: CASSLSLDRDKFF. The CDR3 coding sequence is TGTGCCAGCAGTTTATCGTTGGACAGGGATAAGTTCTTC.

This sequence joins TRBV6-2 or TRBV6-3 and TRBJ2-7; D ambiguous. Deletions cut 3 bases from V and 3 bases from J, with 12 bases between. Looked up from germline, CDR1 is MNHEY and CDR2 is SVGEGT. CDR3 size: 14 residues. This CDR3 reads CASSYGPLVYEQYF. CDR3 nucleotide sequence: TGTGCCAGCAGTTATGGACCCTTGGTCTACGAGCAGTACTTC.

This clonotype showed up just once. The J gene is TRBJ1-1, the V gene TRBV18, with D perhaps matching TRBD1 (5 bases). This CDR3 has 16 amino acids. Trimming shortened V by 1 base and J by 2 bases, and 14 bases separated the two germline ends. Germline-derived CDR1 and CDR2 are KGHSH and LQKENI. The CDR3, as DNA: TGTGCCAGCTCACCACGCCCCACAGGAGCTAACACTGAAGCTTTCTTT. Amino acids: CASSPRPTGANTEAFF. The whole variable domain, remainder taken from reference TRBV18 and TRBJ1-1, is NAGVMQNPRHLVRRRGQEARLRCSPMKGHSHVYWYRQLPEEGLKFMVYLQKENIIDESGMPKERFSAEFPKEGPSILRIQQVVRGDSAAYFCASSPRPTGANTEAFFGQGTRLTVV.

The table lists this clonotype with many counts. V usage is TRBV7-2 and J usage is TRBJ2-7; D unclear. The germline gives CDR1 SGHTA, CDR2 FQGNSA. This CDR3 comprises 14 residues. V was cut by 0 bases and J by 1 base, with 7 bases left in between. The CDR3 bases are TGTGCCAGCAGCTTAGCGTACACGTCCTACGAGCAGTACTTC. It specifies CASSLAYTSYEQYF.

The J gene is TRBJ2-7, the V gene TRBV3-1, with 9 nucleotides matching TRBD2. Unmatched junction bases numbered 10, after V lost 4 bases and J lost 6 bases. CDR3 length: 15 residues. Per germline, CDR1 LGHDT and CDR2 YNNKEL (reference sequence). CDR3 in DNA: TGTGCCAGCAGCCCAAATCCGGGACTAGCTTCCGAGCAGTACTTC. Translating gives CASSPNPGLASEQYF.

This clonotype showed up just a few times. The J gene is TRBJ2-5, the V gene TRBV12-3 or TRBV12-4; D may match TRBD1 or TRBD2 (5 bases each). The length of the CDR3 is 15 residues. V was shortened by 3 bases and J by 2 bases, with 13 bases between the two germline ends. The CDR3 region has the DNA TGTGCCAGCAGTTTTTTGTCGGGGCCGCAAGAGACCCAGTACTTC. Amino acids: CASSFLSGPQETQYF.